Listed below are T cell receptor beta chains from one sample, sequenced in a study of beta chain features in type 1 diabetes. Some clones are missing from TCRdb's copy, which holds only in-frame ones; the method was immunoSEQ multiplex PCR. The sample holds 600,000 to 700,000 clones, roughly 12% seen once. Material for sequencing was naive CD4+ T cells from blood. The receptors stem from a man under 40 with type 1 diabetes. Both conserved end residues are part of each CDR3. Each record gives: D gene, clone size, J gene, V gene, CDR3 DNA, CDR3 protein. The D gene is left open where the match is weak. A row's size may be missing; if present it is once, few, many or a size class.

NA	few	TRBJ2-2	TRBV14	TGTGCCAGCAGCCCTTCGACCGGGGAGCTGTTTTTT	CASSPSTGELFF
NA	few	TRBJ1-4	TRBV4-1	TGCGCCAGCAGCGTTACAGGGTTTTCTAATGAAAAACTGTTTTTT	CASSVTGFSNEKLFF
NA	few	TRBJ2-3	TRBV7-2	TGTGCCAGCAGCTTAGAGGTGCAGGGTGGCACAGATACGCAGTATTTT	CASSLEVQGGTDTQYF
NA	NA	TRBJ2-3	TRBV10-3	TGTGCCATCAGTCACCCCGGGACGGTCACAGATACGCAGTATTTT	CAISHPGTVTDTQYF
TRBD1	NA	TRBJ2-3	TRBV9	TGTGCCAGCAGTCTTACAGGGGCAGATACGCAGTATTTT	CASSLTGADTQYF
NA	few	TRBJ2-1	TRBV27	TGTGCCAGCAGTTTTAGGACTTGGGACCGGGAGTTCTTC	CASSFRTWDREFF
NA	few	TRBJ1-2	TRBV5-1	TGCGCCAGCAAAGGCTACGTAGAGGGCTTC	CASKGYVEGF
TRBD1	few	TRBJ2-3	TRBV11-2	TGTGCCAGCACAGGGGGCACATTTGCAGATACGCAGTATTTT	CASTGGTFADTQYF
TRBD2	NA	TRBJ2-1	TRBV14	TGTGCCAGCAGCCCCACCGCAGCGGGGAGACCTTATGCCGACAATGAGCAGTTCTTC	CASSPTAAGRPYADNEQFF
NA	few	TRBJ1-2	TRBV4-2	TGTGCCAGCAGCCAAGATCTTTGGGGTATTTTCGGCTACACCTTC	CASSQDLWGIFGYTF
NA	NA	TRBJ2-3	TRBV7-9	TGTGCCGTCGAACCCAGGGAGGCGAGCACAGATACGCAGTATTTT	CAVEPREASTDTQYF
NA	NA	TRBJ1-5	TRBV6-5	TGTGCCAGCAGTTACTCGGCGGGAGAGCAGCCCCAGCATTTT	CASSYSAGEQPQHF
NA	few	TRBJ2-1	TRBV28	TGTGCCAGCAGTGCCAGGTGGAATGAGCAGTTCTTC	CASSARWNEQFF
TRBD1	few	TRBJ2-1	TRBV7-9	TGTGCCAGCAGCTCTGACAGGGTTGGGAAGTTCTTC	CASSSDRVGKFF
NA	NA	TRBJ2-5	TRBV30	TGTGCCTGGTCAACAGGCGTTCCGGAGACCCAGTACTTC	CAWSTGVPETQYF
NA	NA	TRBJ2-3	TRBV6-5	TGTGCCAGCAGTACGGCCGCCAATCAGTATTTT	CASSTAANQYF
TRBD1	few	TRBJ2-3	TRBV7-2	TGTGCCAGCAGCTCGGGACAGGGCACAGATACGCAGTATTTT	CASSSGQGTDTQYF
NA	few	TRBJ1-2	TRBV5-1	TGCGCCAGCAGCTTGGACGGAGATGGCTACACCTTC	CASSLDGDGYTF
NA	few	TRBJ1-6	TRBV5-6	TGTGCCAGCAGCTTGGGGAATAATTCACCCCTCCACTTT	CASSLGNNSPLHF
NA	NA	TRBJ2-5	TRBV7-9	TGTGCCAGCAGCGCTAGCGAGACCCAGTACTTC	CASSASETQYF
NA	NA	TRBJ1-6	TRBV6-6	TGTGCCAGCAGTTCGGGGAATAATTCACCCCTCCACTTT	CASSSGNNSPLHF
TRBD1	NA	TRBJ2-5	TRBV28	TGTGCCAGCAGTTTAGGGGGCAGGGGGCTAGGAGAGACCCAGTACTTC	CASSLGGRGLGETQYF
NA	few	TRBJ2-1	TRBV5-1	TGCGCCAGCAGCTTGGACCCTACAGCTTACAATGAGCAGTTCTTC	CASSLDPTAYNEQFF
TRBD2	few	TRBJ2-5	TRBV2	TGTGCCAGCAGTGACGGCGGGGGGGCCATTGGAGAGACCCAGTACTTC	CASSDGGGAIGETQYF
NA	NA	TRBJ2-7	TRBV6-6	TGTGCCAGCAGTCCTGAGTACGAGCAGTACTTC	CASSPEYEQYF
NA	few	TRBJ2-6	TRBV9	TGTGCCAGCAGCGTAAGTGGTTGGGAGGTCGGGGCCAACGTCCTGACTTTC	CASSVSGWEVGANVLTF
NA	NA	TRBJ1-2	TRBV12-5	TGTGCTAGTGGTCAGGACTATGGCTACACCTTC	CASGQDYGYTF
NA	NA	TRBJ2-1	TRBV7-6	TGTGCCAGCAGCCGCTCGGGAACGGACTCCTACAATGAGCAGTTCTTC	CASSRSGTDSYNEQFF
NA	few	TRBJ2-3	TRBV5-4	TGTGCCAGCAGCTTGAGAGATACGCAGTATTTT	CASSLRDTQYF
NA	NA	TRBJ2-3	TRBV5-4	TGTGCCAGCAGCTTGGCCGGATCCAGCGGCACAGATACGCAGTATTTT	CASSLAGSSGTDTQYF
TRBD1	few	TRBJ1-2	TRBV7-9	TGTGCCAGCAGTAACAGGGGGACTACTGCGGGCTACACCTTC	CASSNRGTTAGYTF
NA	NA	TRBJ2-3	TRBV5-1	TGCGCCAGCAGCCCGGTGGGTTGGGCTGGCACAGATACGCAGTATTTT	CASSPVGWAGTDTQYF
NA	few	TRBJ1-3	TRBV13	TGTGCCAGCAGCTTAAAGGGCTCTGGAAACACCATATATTTT	CASSLKGSGNTIYF
NA	few	TRBJ1-1	TRBV7-3	TGTGCCAGCAGCTTAATGGGGGACTTGAACACTGAAGCTTTCTTT	CASSLMGDLNTEAFF
TRBD1	NA	TRBJ1-4	TRBV2	TGTGCCAGCAGTGTAGGGGGACAGTGGGAAGAAAAACTGTTTTTT	CASSVGGQWEEKLFF
NA	NA	TRBJ1-5	TRBV5-1	TGCGCCAGCAGCTTGGGGGGCAAGGACCAGCCCCAGCATTTT	CASSLGGKDQPQHF
NA	few	TRBJ2-3	TRBV5-4	TGTGCCAGCAGCTTGAAAGGGGCCGGGCCAAATACGCAGTATTTT	CASSLKGAGPNTQYF
NA	NA	TRBJ1-6	TRBV30	TGTGCCTGGAGTGACAGGAGCTCCTATAATTCACCCCTCCACTTT	CAWSDRSSYNSPLHF
TRBD1	few	TRBJ2-3	TRBV28	TGTGCCAGCAGTCCCCGACAGGGGACGCCAGATACGCAGTATTTT	CASSPRQGTPDTQYF
NA	NA	TRBJ2-5	TRBV11-2	TGTGCCAGCAGCTTGTCGACTGAAACGAAGACCCAGTACTTC	CASSLSTETKTQYF
NA	few	TRBJ2-5	TRBV19	TGTGCCAGTAGTTTTACTAGAGGAGAGACCCAGTACTTC	CASSFTRGETQYF
NA	few	TRBJ2-7	TRBV11-2	TGTGCCAGCAGCTTAGATGCCTTTGGACAGACACACTCCTACGAGCAGTACTTC	CASSLDAFGQTHSYEQYF
TRBD2	NA	TRBJ2-1	TRBV9	TGTGCCAGCAGCATCCCTCCGGGGGGGCCCGACAATGAGCAGTTCTTC	CASSIPPGGPDNEQFF
NA	NA	TRBJ2-2	TRBV25-1	TGTGCCAGCAGGACCGAGGGGGGCACCGGGGAGCTGTTTTTT	CASRTEGGTGELFF
NA	few	TRBJ1-2	TRBV29-1	TGCAGCGTTGAATTGGGGGCATCCAGCTATGGCTACACCTTC	CSVELGASSYGYTF
NA	NA	TRBJ2-6	TRBV7-2	TGTGCCAGCAGCCCTGCCTCTGGGGCCAACGTCCTGACTTTC	CASSPASGANVLTF
NA	NA	TRBJ2-3	TRBV2	TGTGCCAGCAAATCAATGACCGGGGACACAGATACGCAGTATTTT	CASKSMTGDTDTQYF
NA	few	TRBJ1-1	TRBV2	TGTGCCAGCAGTCCCATTACAGCCTACACTGAAGCTTTCTTT	CASSPITAYTEAFF
NA	NA	TRBJ1-2	TRBV29-1	TGCAGCGTTGATGGTGGGCAGGCCACCTATGGCTACACCTTC	CSVDGGQATYGYTF
NA	NA	TRBJ2-5	TRBV7-9	TGTGCCAGCAGCGGCCCCGGGACCCCGGTTGAGACCCAGTACTTC	CASSGPGTPVETQYF
TRBD1	NA	TRBJ2-7	TRBV6-6	TGTGCCAGCAGAGTGGGACAGGGCTACGAGCAGTACTTC	CASRVGQGYEQYF
NA	few	TRBJ2-5	TRBV28	TGTGCCAGCAACTTCGGCCCACAAGAGACCCAGTACTTC	CASNFGPQETQYF
NA	NA	TRBJ1-2	TRBV2	TGTGCCAGCAGTGAACGGCAGGTCTATGGCTACACCTTC	CASSERQVYGYTF